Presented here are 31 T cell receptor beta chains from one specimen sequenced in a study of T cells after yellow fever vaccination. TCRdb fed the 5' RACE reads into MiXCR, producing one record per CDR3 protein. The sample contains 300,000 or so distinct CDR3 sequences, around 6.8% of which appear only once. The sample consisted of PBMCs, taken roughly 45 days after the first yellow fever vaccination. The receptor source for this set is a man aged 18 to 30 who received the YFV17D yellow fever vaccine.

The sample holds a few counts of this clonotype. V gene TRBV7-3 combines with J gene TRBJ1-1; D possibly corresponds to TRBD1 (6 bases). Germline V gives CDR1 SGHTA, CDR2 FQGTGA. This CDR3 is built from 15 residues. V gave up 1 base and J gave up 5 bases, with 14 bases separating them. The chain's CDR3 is CASSLMGEGVTEAFF. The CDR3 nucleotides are TGTGCCAGCAGCTTAATGGGGGAGGGGGTAACTGAAGCTTTCTTT.

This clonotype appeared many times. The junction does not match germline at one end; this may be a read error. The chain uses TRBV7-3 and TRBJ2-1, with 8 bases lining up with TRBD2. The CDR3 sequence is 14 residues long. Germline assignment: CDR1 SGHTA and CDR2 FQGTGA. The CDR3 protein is CASSLTGTSNEQFF. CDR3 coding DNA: TGTGCCAGCAGCCTAACCGGGACTAGCAATGAGCAGTTCTTC.

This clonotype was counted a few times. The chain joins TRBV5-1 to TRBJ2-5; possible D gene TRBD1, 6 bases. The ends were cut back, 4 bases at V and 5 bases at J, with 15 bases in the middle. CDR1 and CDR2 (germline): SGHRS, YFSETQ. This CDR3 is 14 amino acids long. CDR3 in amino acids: CASSVRQVVETQYF. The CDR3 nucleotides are TGCGCCAGCAGCGTGCGACAGGTGGTGGAGACCCAGTACTTC.

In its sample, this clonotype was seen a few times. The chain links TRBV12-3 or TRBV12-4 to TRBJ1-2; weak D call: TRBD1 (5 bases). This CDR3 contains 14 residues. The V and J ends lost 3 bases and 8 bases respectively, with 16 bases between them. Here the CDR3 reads CASSLEGRGSGYTF. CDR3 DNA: TGTGCCAGCAGTTTGGAGGGTAGGGGTAGCGGCTACACCTTC.

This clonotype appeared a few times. The CDR3 sequence: CASSYPGSHNYEQYF. CDR3 in DNA: TGTGCCAGCAGTTACCCAGGGAGCCATAACTACGAGCAGTACTTC. The V gene is TRBV7-9, the J gene TRBJ2-7; the D call may be TRBD1 or TRBD2 (5 bases each). Germline assignment: CDR1 SEHNR and CDR2 FQNEAQ (reference sequence). Trimming removed 6 bases from V and 3 bases from J, with 18 bases in between. CDR3 length: 15 residues.

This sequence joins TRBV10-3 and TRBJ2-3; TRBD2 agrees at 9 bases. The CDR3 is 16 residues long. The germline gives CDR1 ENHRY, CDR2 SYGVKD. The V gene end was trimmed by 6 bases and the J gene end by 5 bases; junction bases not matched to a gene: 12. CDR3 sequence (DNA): TGTGCCATCAGCCACCTTAGCGGGGGCCGGGGAGATACGCAGTATTTT. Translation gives CAISHLSGGRGDTQYF.

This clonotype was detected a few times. The CDR3 here is CASSRLRDRVAEAFF. The CDR3 region has the DNA TGTGCCAGCAGTCGCCTCCGGGACAGGGTCGCTGAAGCTTTCTTT. The chain couples TRBV6-1 to TRBJ1-1; 9 bases fit TRBD1. After removal of 5 bases from V and 6 bases from J, the junction contained 10 bases not matched to a gene. CDR3 length: 15 residues. Germline values: CDR1 MNHNS, CDR2 SASEGT.

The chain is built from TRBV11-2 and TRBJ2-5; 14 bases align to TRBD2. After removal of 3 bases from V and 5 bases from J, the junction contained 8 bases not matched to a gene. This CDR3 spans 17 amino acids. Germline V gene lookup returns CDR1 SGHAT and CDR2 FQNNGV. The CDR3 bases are TGTGCCAGCAGCTTGAGACTAGCGGGGGGGCCCAGGGAGACCCAGTACTTC. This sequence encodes CASSLRLAGGPRETQYF.

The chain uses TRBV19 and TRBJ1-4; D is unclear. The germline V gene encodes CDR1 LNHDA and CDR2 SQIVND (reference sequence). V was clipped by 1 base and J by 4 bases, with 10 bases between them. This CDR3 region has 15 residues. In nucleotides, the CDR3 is TGTGCCAGTAGTATAGCCCCGGGAAATAATGAAAAACTGTTTTTT. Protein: CASSIAPGNNEKLFF.

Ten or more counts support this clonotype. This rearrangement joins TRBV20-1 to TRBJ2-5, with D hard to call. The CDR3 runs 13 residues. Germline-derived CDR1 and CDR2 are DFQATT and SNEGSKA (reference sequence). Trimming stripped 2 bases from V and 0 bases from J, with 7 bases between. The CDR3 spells CSARQDDQETQYF. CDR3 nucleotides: TGCAGTGCTAGACAGGATGACCAAGAGACCCAGTACTTC.

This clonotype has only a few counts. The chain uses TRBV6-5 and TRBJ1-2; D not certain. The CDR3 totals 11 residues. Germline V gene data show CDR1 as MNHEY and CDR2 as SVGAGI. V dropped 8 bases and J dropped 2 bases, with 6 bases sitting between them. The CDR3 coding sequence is TGTGCCAGCCGATCCAACTATGGCTACACCTTC. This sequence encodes CASRSNYGYTF.

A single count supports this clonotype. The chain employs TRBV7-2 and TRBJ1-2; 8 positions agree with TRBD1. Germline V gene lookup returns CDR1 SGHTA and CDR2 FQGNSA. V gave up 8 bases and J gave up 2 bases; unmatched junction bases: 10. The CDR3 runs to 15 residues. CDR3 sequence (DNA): TGTGCCAGCGGACGTACGGGACAGGTCAACTATGGCTACACCTTC. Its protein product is CASGRTGQVNYGYTF. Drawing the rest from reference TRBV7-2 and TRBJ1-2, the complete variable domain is GAGVSQSPSNKVTEKGKDVELRCDPISGHTALYWYRQSLGQGLEFLIYFQGNSAPDKSGLPSDRFSAERTGGSVSTLTIQRTQQEDSAVYLCASGRTGQVNYGYTFGSGTRLTVV.

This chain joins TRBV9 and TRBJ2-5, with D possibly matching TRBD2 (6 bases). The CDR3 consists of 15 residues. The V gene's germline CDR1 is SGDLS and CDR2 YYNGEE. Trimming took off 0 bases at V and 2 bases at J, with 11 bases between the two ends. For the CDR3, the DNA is TGTGCCAGCAGCGTAGGGGCGGGGAGGCAAGAGACCCAGTACTTC. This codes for CASSVGAGRQETQYF.

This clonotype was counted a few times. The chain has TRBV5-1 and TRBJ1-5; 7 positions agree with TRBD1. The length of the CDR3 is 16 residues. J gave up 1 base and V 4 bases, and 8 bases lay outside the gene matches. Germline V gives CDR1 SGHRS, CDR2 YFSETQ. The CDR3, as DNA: TGCGCCAGCAGCCCGACGGGACAGAGAAGCAATCAGCCCCAGCATTTT. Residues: CASSPTGQRSNQPQHF.

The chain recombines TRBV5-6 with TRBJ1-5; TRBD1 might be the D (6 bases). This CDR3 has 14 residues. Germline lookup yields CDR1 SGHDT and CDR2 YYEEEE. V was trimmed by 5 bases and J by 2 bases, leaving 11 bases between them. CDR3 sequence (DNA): TGTGCCAGCAGTCAGGGGTCGGGCAATCAGCCCCAGCATTTT. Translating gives CASSQGSGNQPQHF. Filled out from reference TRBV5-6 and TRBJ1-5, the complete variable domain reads DAGVTQSPTHLIKTRGQQVTLRCSPKSGHDTVSWYQQALGQGPQFIFQYYEEEERQRGNFPDRFSGHQFPNYSSELNVNALLLGDSALYLCASSQGSGNQPQHFGDGTRLSIL.

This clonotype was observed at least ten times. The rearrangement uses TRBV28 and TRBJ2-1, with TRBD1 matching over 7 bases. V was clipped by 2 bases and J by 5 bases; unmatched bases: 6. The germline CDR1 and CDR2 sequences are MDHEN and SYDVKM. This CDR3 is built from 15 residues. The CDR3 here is CASSLPDRANNEQFF. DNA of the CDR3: TGTGCCAGCAGTTTACCAGACAGGGCAAACAATGAGCAGTTCTTC.

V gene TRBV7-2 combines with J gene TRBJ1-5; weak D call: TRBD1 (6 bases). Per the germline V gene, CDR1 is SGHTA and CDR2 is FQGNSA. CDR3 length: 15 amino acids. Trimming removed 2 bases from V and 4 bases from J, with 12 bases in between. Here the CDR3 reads CASSLMPGDNQPQHF. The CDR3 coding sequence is TGTGCCAGCAGCTTAATGCCAGGGGATAATCAGCCCCAGCATTTT.

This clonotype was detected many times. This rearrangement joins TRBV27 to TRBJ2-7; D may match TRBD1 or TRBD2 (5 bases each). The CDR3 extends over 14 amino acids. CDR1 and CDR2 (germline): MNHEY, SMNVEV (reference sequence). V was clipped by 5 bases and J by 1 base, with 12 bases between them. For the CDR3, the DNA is TGTGCCAGCAGTGGCTGGGGGAGTTCCTACGAGCAGTACTTC. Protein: CASSGWGSSYEQYF.

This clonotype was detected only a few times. The CDR3 is CASSQGGKGPGNSPLHF. CDR3 coding DNA: TGCGCCAGCAGCCAAGGCGGCAAGGGCCCGGGGAATTCACCCCTCCACTTT. This chain links TRBV4-1 with TRBJ1-6; no definite D call. CDR3 size: 17 residues. Germline-derived CDR1 and CDR2 are MGHRA and YSYEKL. The V gene lost 1 base and the J gene lost 7 bases, with 17 bases spanning the gap.

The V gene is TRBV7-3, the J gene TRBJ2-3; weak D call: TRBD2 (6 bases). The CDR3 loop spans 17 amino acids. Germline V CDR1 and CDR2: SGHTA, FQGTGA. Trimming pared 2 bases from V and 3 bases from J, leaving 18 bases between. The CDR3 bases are TGTGCCAGCAGCTTAGTCCCCTACGGGGGATCTACAGATACGCAGTATTTT. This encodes CASSLVPYGGSTDTQYF. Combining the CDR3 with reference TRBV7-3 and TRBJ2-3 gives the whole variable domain GAGVSQTPSNKVTEKGKYVELRCDPISGHTALYWYRQSLGQGPEFLIYFQGTGAADDSGLPNDRFFAVRPEGSVSTLKIQRTERGDSAVYLCASSLVPYGGSTDTQYFGPGTRLTVL.

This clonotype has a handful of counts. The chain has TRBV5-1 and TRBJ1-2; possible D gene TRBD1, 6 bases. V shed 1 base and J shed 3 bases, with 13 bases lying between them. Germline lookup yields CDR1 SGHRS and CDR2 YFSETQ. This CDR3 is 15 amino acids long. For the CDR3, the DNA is TGCGCCAGCAGCTTGTTTAGGGGGGCTGACTATGGCTACACCTTC. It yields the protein CASSLFRGADYGYTF.

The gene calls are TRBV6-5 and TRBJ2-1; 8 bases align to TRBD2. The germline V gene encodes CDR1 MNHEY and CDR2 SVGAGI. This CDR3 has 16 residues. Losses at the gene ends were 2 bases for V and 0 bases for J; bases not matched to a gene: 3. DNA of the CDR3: TGTGCCAGCAGTTACACCCGGGGGGGCTCCTACAATGAGCAGTTCTTC. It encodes CASSYTRGGSYNEQFF.

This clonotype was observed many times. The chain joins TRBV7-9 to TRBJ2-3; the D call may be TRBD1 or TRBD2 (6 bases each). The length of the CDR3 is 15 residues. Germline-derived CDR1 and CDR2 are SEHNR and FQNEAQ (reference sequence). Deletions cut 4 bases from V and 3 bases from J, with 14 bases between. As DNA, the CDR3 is TGTGCCAGCAGCTCACAGGGAGGAACGACAGATACGCAGTATTTT. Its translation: CASSSQGGTTDTQYF.

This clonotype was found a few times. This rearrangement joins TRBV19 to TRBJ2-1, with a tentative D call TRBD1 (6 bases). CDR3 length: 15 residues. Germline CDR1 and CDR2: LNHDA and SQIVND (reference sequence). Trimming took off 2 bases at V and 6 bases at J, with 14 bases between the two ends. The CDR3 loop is CASSIRTASLNEQFF. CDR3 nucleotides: TGTGCCAGTAGTATACGGACAGCTTCTCTCAATGAGCAGTTCTTC.

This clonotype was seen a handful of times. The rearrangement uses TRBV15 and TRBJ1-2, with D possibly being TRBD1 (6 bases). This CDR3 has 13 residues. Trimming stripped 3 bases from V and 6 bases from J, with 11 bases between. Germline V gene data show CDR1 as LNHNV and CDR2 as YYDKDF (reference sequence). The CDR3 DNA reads TGTGCCACCAGCAGTACAGGGCGGAATGGCTACACCTTC. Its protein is CATSSTGRNGYTF.

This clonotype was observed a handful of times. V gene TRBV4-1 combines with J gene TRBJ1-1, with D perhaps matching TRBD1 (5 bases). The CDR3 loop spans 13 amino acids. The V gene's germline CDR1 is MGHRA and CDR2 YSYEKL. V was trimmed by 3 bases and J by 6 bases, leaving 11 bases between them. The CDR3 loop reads CASSHGDRSEAFF. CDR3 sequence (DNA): TGCGCCAGCAGCCACGGAGACAGATCTGAAGCTTTCTTT.

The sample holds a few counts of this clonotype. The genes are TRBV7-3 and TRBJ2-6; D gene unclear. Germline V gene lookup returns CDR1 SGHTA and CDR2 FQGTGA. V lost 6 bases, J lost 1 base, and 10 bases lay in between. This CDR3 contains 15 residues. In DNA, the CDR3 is TGTGCCAGCAGTTCTAGGGTTTCTGGGGCCAACGTCCTGACTTTC. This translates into CASSSRVSGANVLTF.

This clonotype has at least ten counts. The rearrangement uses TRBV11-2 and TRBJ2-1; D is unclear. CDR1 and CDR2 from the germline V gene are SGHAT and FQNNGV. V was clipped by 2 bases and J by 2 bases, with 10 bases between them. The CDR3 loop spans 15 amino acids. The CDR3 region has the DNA TGTGCCAGCAGCTTACGACCCTCAACCTACAATGAGCAGTTCTTC. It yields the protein CASSLRPSTYNEQFF. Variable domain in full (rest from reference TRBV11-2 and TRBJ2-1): EAGVAQSPRYKIIEKRQSVAFWCNPISGHATLYWYQQILGQGPKLLIQFQNNGVVDDSQLPKDRFSAERLKGVDSTLKIQPAKLEDSAVYLCASSLRPSTYNEQFFGPGTRLTVL.

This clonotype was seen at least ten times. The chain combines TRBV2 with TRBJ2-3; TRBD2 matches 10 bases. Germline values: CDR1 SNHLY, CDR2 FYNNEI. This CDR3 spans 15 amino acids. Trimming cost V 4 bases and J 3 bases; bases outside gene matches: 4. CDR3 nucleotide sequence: TGTGCCAGCAGTGGTACTAGCGGGGTTACAGATACGCAGTATTTT. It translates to CASSGTSGVTDTQYF.

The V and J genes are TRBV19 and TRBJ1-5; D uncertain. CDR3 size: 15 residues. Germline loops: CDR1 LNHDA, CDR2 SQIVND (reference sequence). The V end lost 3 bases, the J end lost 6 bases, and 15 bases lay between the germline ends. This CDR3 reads CASSIYDIRGQPQHF. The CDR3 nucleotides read TGTGCCAGTAGTATCTACGACATCCGGGGTCAGCCCCAGCATTTT.

The CDR3 DNA reads as TGCAGCGTTGCTAGGCGGGGGGGCCCCTACGAGCAGTACTTC. It is translated as CSVARRGGPYEQYF. The chain carries TRBV29-1 and TRBJ2-7, with 9 positions matching TRBD2. J gave up 2 bases and V 4 bases, and 6 bases lay outside the gene matches. Germline V gene lookup returns CDR1 SQVTM and CDR2 ANQGSEA. This CDR3 contains 14 residues.